The next 6 T cell receptor beta chains were all read from a single sample in a study of shared clonotypes between healthy human individuals. TCRdb's table, derived via immunoSEQ multiplex PCR, lists solely in-frame clones and lacks some. The sample consists of hundreds of thousands of clones, around two thirds of them appearing once. Specimen: memory CD4+ T cells sorted from blood. As to subset: CD45RA-negative fraction. These TCRs come from a woman aged 30 to 39 in good health.

This chain joins TRBV18 and TRBJ2-2; D remains ambiguous. This CDR3 region has 14 residues. Germline assignment: CDR1 KGHSH and CDR2 LQKENI. Trimming left V 3 bases short and J 8 bases short, with 13 bases between. In nucleotides, the CDR3 is TGTGCCAGCTCACCGTACGAAGGAGCTGGGGAGCTGTTTTTT. This codes for CASSPYEGAGELFF.

V usage is TRBV14 and J usage is TRBJ1-1; the D gene is possibly TRBD1 (6 bases). V was shortened by 4 bases and J by 3 bases, with 15 bases between the two germline ends. Germline assignment: CDR1 SGHDN and CDR2 FVKESK. This CDR3 contains 15 residues. The chain's CDR3 is CASSPRTVFDTEAFF. CDR3 nucleotides: TGTGCCAGCAGCCCCCGGACAGTCTTCGACACTGAAGCTTTCTTT.

This clone was observed once. This rearrangement joins TRBV18 to TRBJ1-4; D is possibly TRBD1 (5 bases). V lost 0 bases and J lost 5, with 10 bases in between. Germline-derived CDR1 and CDR2 are KGHSH and LQKENI. The CDR3 spans 15 residues. The CDR3, as DNA: TGTGCCAGCTCACCACCGGGACGGGGGAATGAAAAACTGTTTTTT. Translated, it gives CASSPPGRGNEKLFF. Filled out from reference TRBV18 and TRBJ1-4, the complete variable domain reads NAGVMQNPRHLVRRRGQEARLRCSPMKGHSHVYWYRQLPEEGLKFMVYLQKENIIDESGMPKERFSAEFPKEGPSILRIQQVVRGDSAAYFCASSPPGRGNEKLFFGSGTQLSVL.

V gene TRBV14 combines with J gene TRBJ1-2; D unclear. The germline CDR1 and CDR2 sequences are SGHDN and FVKESK. The CDR3 length is 13 residues. V was cut by 0 bases and J by 0 bases, with 2 bases left in between. CDR3 sequence (DNA): TGTGCCAGCAGCCAAGACCCTAACTATGGCTACACCTTC. Translated, it gives CASSQDPNYGYTF.

This chain links TRBV5-6 with TRBJ1-2, with 9 positions matching TRBD1. V lost 0 bases and J lost 4; bases outside the gene matches: 4. CDR3 length: 15 residues. Germline V CDR1 and CDR2: SGHDT, YYEEEE. CDR3 amino acids: CASSLDPTGGYGYTF. In DNA form, the CDR3 reads TGTGCCAGCAGCTTGGACCCGACAGGGGGCTATGGCTACACCTTC.

The rearrangement uses TRBV2 and TRBJ2-1; D gene ambiguous. V lost 6 bases and J lost 6, with 9 bases in between. Germline V gene sequence: CDR1 SNHLY, CDR2 FYNNEI. This CDR3 spans 12 amino acids. CDR3 nucleotide sequence: TGTGCCAGCAGGCAGCTGCCCAATGAGCAGTTCTTC. It encodes CASRQLPNEQFF.